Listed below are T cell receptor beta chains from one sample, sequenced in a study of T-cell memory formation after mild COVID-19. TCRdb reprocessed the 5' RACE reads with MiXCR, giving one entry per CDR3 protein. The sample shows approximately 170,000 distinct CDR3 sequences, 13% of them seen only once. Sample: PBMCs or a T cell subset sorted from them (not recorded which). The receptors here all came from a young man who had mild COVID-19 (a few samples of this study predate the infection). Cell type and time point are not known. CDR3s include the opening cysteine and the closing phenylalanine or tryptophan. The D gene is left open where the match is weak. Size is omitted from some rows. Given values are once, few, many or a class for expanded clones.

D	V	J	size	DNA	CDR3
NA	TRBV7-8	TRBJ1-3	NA	TGTGCCAGCAGCCTACAGATCTCTGGAAACACCATATATTTT	CASSLQISGNTIYF
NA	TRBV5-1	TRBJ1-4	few	TGCGCCAGCAGGGCCGGGACATTCGCTGATGAAAAACTGTTTTTT	CASRAGTFADEKLFF
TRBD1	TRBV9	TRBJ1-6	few	TGTGCCAGCAGCGTAAGAGGGGACAGGGTGTTATCACCCCTCCACTTT	CASSVRGDRVLSPLHF
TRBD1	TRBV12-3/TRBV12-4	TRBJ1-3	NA	TGTGCCAGCAGTCGGAGAACACAGGGGAGCTCTGGAAACACCATATATTTT	CASSRRTQGSSGNTIYF
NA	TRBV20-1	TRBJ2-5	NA	TGCAGTGCTAGAGAATGGGGGGAGACCCAGTACTTC	CSAREWGETQYF
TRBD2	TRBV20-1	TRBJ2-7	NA	TGCAGTGCTAGAGACCCCAGCGGGAGGGGTTACGAGCAGTACTTC	CSARDPSGRGYEQYF
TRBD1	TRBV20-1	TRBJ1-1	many	TGCAGTGCTCCCTCCGGCGCAGGGGGCACTGAAGCTTTCTTT	CSAPSGAGGTEAFF
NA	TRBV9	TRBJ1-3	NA	TGTGCCAGCAGATCAGGGGTAGGAAACACCATATATTTT	CASRSGVGNTIYF
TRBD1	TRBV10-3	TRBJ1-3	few	TGTGCCATCAGGGGGACAGGGGGCGACGGAAACACCATATATTTT	CAIRGTGGDGNTIYF
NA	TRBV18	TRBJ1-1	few	TGTGCCAGCCAAGTCGGGGAGAACACTGAAGCTTTCTTT	CASQVGENTEAFF
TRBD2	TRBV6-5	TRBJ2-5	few	TGTGCCAGCAGTTACTTAGGCGGGGGGCAAGAGACCCAGTACTTC	CASSYLGGGQETQYF
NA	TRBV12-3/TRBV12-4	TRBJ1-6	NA	TGTGCCAGCAGTCCCGGCCCTACCCCCCTCCACTTT	CASSPGPTPLHF
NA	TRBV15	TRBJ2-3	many	TGTGCCACCAGCAGAGACCACGGTAGCAGGGGCGGTGATACGCAGTATTTT	CATSRDHGSRGGDTQYF
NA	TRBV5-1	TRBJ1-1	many	TGCGCCAGCAGCTTGTTTTCGGCGGACACTGAAGCTTTCTTT	CASSLFSADTEAFF
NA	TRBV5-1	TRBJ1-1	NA	TGCGCCAGCAGCTTGTGGCAGGGGAACACTGAAGCTTTCTTT	CASSLWQGNTEAFF
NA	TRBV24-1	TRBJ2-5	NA	TGTGCCACCAGTGCGTTTATGGCGGGGAAAGAGACCCAGTACTTC	CATSAFMAGKETQYF
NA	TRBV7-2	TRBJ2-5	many	TGTGCCAGCAGTCCCGGCAGGGAGACCCAGTACTTC	CASSPGRETQYF